This TCR beta chain was sequenced in a study of early T cells in non-severe SARS-CoV-2 infection. About the study: Sequenced bulk RNA came from whole blood that was unsorted, and chains were unpaired.

The CDR3 covers 20 residues. With 4 bases removed from V and 3 bases from J, the gap between germline ends came to 28 bases. Germline loops: CDR1 SGHVS, CDR2 FNYEAQ. In its sample, this clonotype was seen a few times. Researchers attached unique molecular identifiers to individual cDNA molecules. TCRdb reprocessed the 5' RACE reads with MiXCR, giving one entry per CDR3 protein. The sample has tens of thousands of distinct CDR3 sequences; roughly 12% are singletons. This rearrangement joins TRBV7-6 to TRBJ2-1; possible D gene TRBD1, 5 bases. The clonotype originates from an adult who was a healthcare worker with PCR-confirmed SARS-CoV-2 infection or an uninfected control (not recorded which). Sequenced material: whole blood, taken at baseline. This CDR3 is CASSSRTLLTGQGLYNEQFF. The CDR3 region has the DNA TGTGCCAGCAGCTCCCGAACCCTCTTGACCGGGCAGGGTCTCTACAATGAGCAGTTCTTC.